This T cell receptor (beta chain) was identified during a study of OX40 agonist ivuxolimab in advanced cancers. In the study overall: With a range of 23 to 79, age averaged about 59 years, and around 83% were male. Overall study results and limits: Dosing at 0.1 to 3.0 mg/kg was accompanied by clonal expansion of CD4+ and CD8+ blood T cells by week 6.

Method: immunoSEQ multiplex PCR; TCRdb's copy keeps in-frame clones and lacks some. The repertoire consists of 50,000 to 70,000 clones, with around 86% occurring once and the leading ten covering over 9.5%. With respect to this clone: Antigen unknown.

Germline V lookup: CDR1 MNHEY, CDR2 SVGAGI. Trimming left V 10 bases short and J 4 bases short, with 8 bases between. This CDR3 has 10 amino acids. Baseline, cycle 4 day 1, and cycle 7 day 1 were the blood sampling points. The sample consisted of CD4+ or CD8+ T cells sorted from blood, taken in a trial of the OX40 agonist ivuxolimab. The rearrangement uses TRBV6-5 and TRBJ2-7; possibly TRBD2 for D (6 bases). The TCR comes from an adult with an advanced solid tumor such as melanoma, head and neck, liver or kidney cancer. The DNA for the CDR3 is TGTGCCACCGGGACTTACGAGCAGTACTTC. Its protein is CATGTYEQYF.